A single sample gave rise to the 20 T cell receptor beta chains below, sequenced in a study of cytomegalovirus exposure and HLA in healthy donors. Some clones are missing from TCRdb's copy, which holds only in-frame ones; the method was immunoSEQ multiplex PCR. The table includes about 190,000 clones, 84% detected once. Sample: PBMCs. Receptors originate from a man between 18 and 35 years old in good health and CMV-seropositive.

The rearrangement links TRBV27 to TRBJ2-1; D perhaps matches TRBD1 (5 bases). This CDR3 is 13 amino acids long. The V end lost 3 bases, the J end lost 7 bases, and 10 bases lay between the germline ends. From germline, CDR1 is MNHEY and CDR2 SMNVEV (reference sequence). The CDR3 loop is CASSLGQANEQFF. The CDR3 coding sequence is TGTGCCAGCAGTTTGGGGCAGGCGAATGAGCAGTTCTTC.

The V and J genes are TRBV28 and TRBJ2-1; perhaps TRBD2 as D (6 bases). Germline values: CDR1 MDHEN, CDR2 SYDVKM. V was trimmed by 7 bases and J by 7 bases, leaving 14 bases between them. The CDR3 contains 13 residues. This CDR3 reads CASTRGLGNEQFF. CDR3 DNA: TGTGCCAGCACCCGGGGGTTAGGGAATGAGCAGTTCTTC.

The CDR3 loop is CASSLGGTGQETQYF. For the CDR3, the DNA is TGCGCCAGCAGCTTGGGAGGGACAGGCCAAGAGACCCAGTACTTC. The chain joins TRBV5-1 to TRBJ2-5; 8 bases align to TRBD1. The CDR3 runs to 15 residues. Germline V gives CDR1 SGHRS, CDR2 YFSETQ. Trimming cost V 0 bases and J 1 base; bases outside gene matches: 2.

The J gene is TRBJ1-4, the V gene TRBV6-4; D unresolved. The CDR3 covers 14 residues. Germline values: CDR1 MRHNA, CDR2 SNTAGT. Trimming shortened V by 4 bases and J by 7 bases, and 13 bases separated the two germline ends. CDR3 residues: CASSVAVPPEKLFF. The CDR3 DNA sequence: TGTGCCAGCAGTGTGGCTGTGCCGCCTGAAAAACTGTTTTTT.

This chain links TRBV7-3 with TRBJ2-1; 7 bases align to TRBD2. V shed 2 bases, J shed 6 bases, and the junction held 7 bases outside the gene matches. The CDR3 consists of 15 residues. CDR1 and CDR2 from the germline V gene are SGHTA and FQGTGA. Here the CDR3 DNA reads TGTGCCAGCAGCTTAGGAGCGGGAAGCGGCAATGAGCAGTTCTTC. Protein sequence: CASSLGAGSGNEQFF.

V usage is TRBV6-1 and J usage is TRBJ2-2; D may be TRBD2 (6 bases). Per germline, CDR1 MNHNS and CDR2 SASEGT. Between the trimmed V and J ends, which lost 6 bases and 2 bases, there was a span of 10 bases. The CDR3 totals 14 residues. This CDR3 reads CASRPTSNTGELFF. The CDR3 DNA follows: TGTGCCAGCAGACCCACTAGCAACACCGGGGAGCTGTTTTTT.

V usage is TRBV6-5 and J usage is TRBJ2-3, with 12 bases lining up with TRBD1. Germline V gene sequence: CDR1 MNHEY, CDR2 SVGAGI. J was trimmed by 5 bases and V by 10 bases; bases with no gene match: 7. The CDR3 is 14 amino acids. The CDR3 region has the DNA TGTGCCACCTCCGGGACAGGGGGCGGAGATACGCAGTATTTT. It yields the protein CATSGTGGGDTQYF.

V and J are TRBV29-1 and TRBJ1-3; D may be TRBD1 (5 bases). The germline CDR1 and CDR2 sequences are SQVTM and ANQGSEA. V was clipped by 3 bases and J by 8 bases, with 8 bases between them. The CDR3 runs to 11 residues. The CDR3 region is CSVDRDDTIYF. The CDR3 DNA follows: TGCAGCGTTGACAGGGATGACACCATATATTTT.

The chain has TRBV27 and TRBJ2-2; 8 bases are shared with TRBD2. V shed 8 bases and J 8 bases; nucleotides not matched to a gene: 13. The CDR3 runs 15 residues. Looked up from germline, CDR1 is MNHEY and CDR2 is SMNVEV (reference sequence). CDR3 sequence reads: CASGGRLAFSGELFF. The CDR3 DNA reads as TGTGCCAGCGGGGGGAGACTAGCGTTCAGTGGGGAGCTGTTTTTT.

This clone appeared a single time. The V gene is TRBV5-8, the J gene TRBJ2-7; D ambiguous. CDR1 and CDR2 (germline): SGHTS, YDEGEE. The CDR3 has 14 amino acids. Trimming removed 3 bases from V and 2 bases from J, with 12 bases in between. Here the CDR3 DNA reads TGTGCCAGCAGCTCCTTCAGGCCGGCCTACGAGCAGTACTTC. It translates to CASSSFRPAYEQYF.

For the CDR3, the DNA is TGTGCCAGCAGTTACCGACAGGGGAATCAGCCCCAGCATTTT. It encodes CASSYRQGNQPQHF. V and J are TRBV6-6 and TRBJ1-5; 8 nucleotides agree with TRBD1. The CDR3 is 14 amino acids. V was clipped by 2 bases and J by 4 bases; unmatched bases: 1. CDR1 and CDR2 from the germline V gene are MNHNY and SVGAGI (reference sequence).

V gene TRBV14 combines with J gene TRBJ2-7, with D tentatively TRBD1 (7 bases). Germline CDR1 is SGHDN and CDR2 is FVKESK. V lost 2 bases and J lost 2, with 16 bases in between. This CDR3 is 16 amino acids long. This CDR3 reads CASSQTRQGGTYEQYF. The CDR3 DNA sequence: TGTGCCAGCAGCCAAACCCGACAGGGAGGAACCTACGAGCAGTACTTC.

This chain connects TRBV5-6 to TRBJ1-1; TRBD1 matches 9 bases. This CDR3 has 15 amino acids. V shed 4 bases, J shed 6 bases, and the junction held 10 bases outside the gene matches. Germline lookup yields CDR1 SGHDT and CDR2 YYEEEE. The CDR3 spells CASSGRDRAFAEAFF. The CDR3 DNA follows: TGTGCCAGCAGCGGCCGGGACAGGGCTTTTGCTGAAGCTTTCTTT. The variable domain in full, with the rest retrieved from reference TRBV5-6 and TRBJ1-1, is DAGVTQSPTHLIKTRGQQVTLRCSPKSGHDTVSWYQQALGQGPQFIFQYYEEEERQRGNFPDRFSGHQFPNYSSELNVNALLLGDSALYLCASSGRDRAFAEAFFGQGTRLTVV.

The chain combines TRBV11-2 with TRBJ1-4, with TRBD1 matching over 7 bases. Germline V gene data show CDR1 as SGHAT and CDR2 as FQNNGV. The CDR3 contains 15 residues. Unmatched junction bases numbered 12, after V lost 6 bases and J lost 8 bases. This chain's CDR3 is CASSPRQGGCEKLFF. CDR3 coding DNA: TGTGCCAGCAGTCCCAGACAGGGAGGCTGCGAAAAACTGTTTTTT.

In this sample, this clone turned up once. This rearrangement joins TRBV9 to TRBJ2-3; the match to TRBD1 covers 12 bases. The CDR3 consists of 16 residues. Germline V gives CDR1 SGDLS, CDR2 YYNGEE. V was pared by 0 bases and J by 5 bases, with 4 bases of the junction left unmatched. This CDR3 reads CASSVAGQGAGDTQYF. The CDR3 DNA reads as TGTGCCAGCAGCGTAGCGGGACAGGGGGCTGGAGATACGCAGTATTTT.

This clone was counted between two and nine times. The chain has TRBV5-1 and TRBJ2-7; D perhaps matches TRBD1 (6 bases). The CDR3 has 13 residues. The V end lost 6 bases, the J end lost 3 bases, and 13 bases lay between the germline ends. Germline loops: CDR1 SGHRS, CDR2 YFSETQ. The CDR3, as DNA: TGCGCCAGCATCCCGGGACAAAGCTACGAGCAGTACTTC. As protein: CASIPGQSYEQYF. The full variable domain, in which reference TRBV5-1 and TRBJ2-7 provide the parts outside the CDR3, is KAGVTQTPRYLIKTRGQQVTLSCSPISGHRSVSWYQQTPGQGLQFLFEYFSETQRNKGNFPGRFSGRQFSNSRSEMNVSTLELGDSALYLCASIPGQSYEQYFGPGTRLTVT.

The chain couples TRBV6-5 to TRBJ2-7, with TRBD1 identical over 9 bases. The junction had 9 bases not matched to a gene; V was cut back by 6 bases and J by 6 bases. CDR3 length: 14 residues. Germline lookup yields CDR1 MNHEY and CDR2 SVGAGI. Here the CDR3 reads CASRLQGALCEQYF. CDR3 sequence (DNA): TGTGCCAGCAGACTACAGGGGGCGCTTTGCGAGCAGTACTTC.

V usage is TRBV28 and J usage is TRBJ2-3; the D is unclear. Germline lookup yields CDR1 MDHEN and CDR2 SYDVKM. This CDR3 region has 13 residues. V lost 3 bases and J 4 bases, leaving 8 bases between the germline ends. The chain's CDR3 is CASSFGQSDTQYF. The CDR3 bases are TGTGCCAGCAGTTTTGGGCAGTCAGATACGCAGTATTTT.

The chain carries TRBV5-1 and TRBJ2-1, with 13 bases identical to TRBD2. This CDR3 is built from 18 residues. Trimming took 0 bases from V and 4 from J; bases not matched to a gene: 7. CDR1 and CDR2 from the germline V gene are SGHRS and YFSETQ. CDR3 in DNA: TGCGCCAGCAGCTTGGCCAAGTTGACTAGCGGGAGGTACAATGAGCAGTTCTTC. Amino acids: CASSLAKLTSGRYNEQFF.

V and J are TRBV7-2 and TRBJ2-5; TRBD2 matches 12 bases. The V and J ends lost 1 base and 4 bases, in that order; junction bases with no gene match: 7. The CDR3 contains 17 residues. The germline CDR1 and CDR2 sequences are SGHTA and FQGNSA. The CDR3 loop reads CASSLGTSGRSRETQYF. The DNA for the CDR3 is TGTGCCAGCAGCTTAGGTACTAGCGGGAGGAGTCGAGAGACCCAGTACTTC.